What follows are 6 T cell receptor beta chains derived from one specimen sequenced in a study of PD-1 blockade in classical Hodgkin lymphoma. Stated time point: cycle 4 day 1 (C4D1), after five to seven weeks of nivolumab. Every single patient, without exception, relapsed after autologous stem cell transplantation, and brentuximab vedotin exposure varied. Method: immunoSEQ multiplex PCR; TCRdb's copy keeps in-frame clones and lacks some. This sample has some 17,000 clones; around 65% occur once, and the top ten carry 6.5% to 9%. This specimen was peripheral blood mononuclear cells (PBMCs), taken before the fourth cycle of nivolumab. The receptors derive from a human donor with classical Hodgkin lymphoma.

This chain's CDR3 is CASSLGTTGETQYF. The CDR3 coding sequence is TGTGCCAGCAGCTTGGGCACCACAGGGGAGACCCAGTACTTC. This chain connects TRBV5-6 to TRBJ2-5; maybe TRBD1 (6 bases). Trimming cost V 0 bases and J 5 bases, with 11 bases left between them. CDR1 is SGHDT, CDR2 YYEEEE, per germline. The CDR3 runs to 14 residues.

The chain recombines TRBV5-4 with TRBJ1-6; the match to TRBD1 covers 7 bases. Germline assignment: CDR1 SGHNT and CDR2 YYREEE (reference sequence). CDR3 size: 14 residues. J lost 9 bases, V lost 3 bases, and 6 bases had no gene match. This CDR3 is CASSYRGQGSPLHF. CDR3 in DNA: TGTGCCAGCAGCTACAGGGGCCAGGGTTCACCCCTCCACTTT.

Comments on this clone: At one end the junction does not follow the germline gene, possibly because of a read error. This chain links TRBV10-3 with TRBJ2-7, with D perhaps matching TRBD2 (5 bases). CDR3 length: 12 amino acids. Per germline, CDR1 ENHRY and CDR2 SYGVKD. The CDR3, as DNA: TGTGCCACCAGTGGCTACGGGGACGAGCAGTACTTC. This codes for CATSGYGDEQYF.

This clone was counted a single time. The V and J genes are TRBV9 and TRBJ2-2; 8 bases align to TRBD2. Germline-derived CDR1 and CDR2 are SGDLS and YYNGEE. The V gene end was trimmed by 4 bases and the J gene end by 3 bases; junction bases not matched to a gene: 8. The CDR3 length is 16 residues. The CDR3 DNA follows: TGTGCCAGCAGCCCGAGAAGCGGGAGCTACACCGGGGAGCTGTTTTTT. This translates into CASSPRSGSYTGELFF.

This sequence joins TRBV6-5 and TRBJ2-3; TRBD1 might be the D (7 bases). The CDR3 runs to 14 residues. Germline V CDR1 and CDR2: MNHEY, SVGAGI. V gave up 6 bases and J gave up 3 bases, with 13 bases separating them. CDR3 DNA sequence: TGTGCCAGCAGGCGGGACAGTTTAACAGATACGCAGTATTTT. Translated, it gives CASRRDSLTDTQYF.

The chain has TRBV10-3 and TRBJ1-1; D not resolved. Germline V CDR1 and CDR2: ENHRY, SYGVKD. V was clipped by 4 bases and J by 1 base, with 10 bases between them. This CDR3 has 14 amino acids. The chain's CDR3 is CAISAGKQNTEAFF. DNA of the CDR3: TGTGCCATCAGTGCCGGGAAACAGAACACTGAAGCTTTCTTT.